This T cell receptor beta chain was sequenced for a study of cytomegalovirus exposure and HLA in healthy donors (dated by TCRdb to 2016 to 2017). For the wider study: In an earlier analysis of some 550 of the donors, 250 to 300 Gb of sequence data and 100 million or so unique TCR beta sequences from roughly 190 million T cells were reported. An early release covering about 600 HLA-typed donors comprised about 310 gigabases of sequencing data and approximately 85 million unique TCR sequences. A few DR-DQ haplotypes were handled as single units for association and clustering because linkage in the cohort was strong. Among some 410 genotyped donors of the cohort, an average of approximately 220,000 unique TCR beta nucleotide sequences was sequenced per donor, of which roughly 17% were non-productive. The T cell repertoires of under 700 subjects were profiled by immunosequencing and related to cytomegalovirus serostatus. To predict cytomegalovirus infection status, the study brought together high-throughput TCR immunosequencing, statistical association of individual TCRs with disease status, and machine learning. All discovery cohort repertoires had been generated using a single sequencing platform. In a later analysis, previously published TCR beta repertoires from 666 donors were re-analyzed and high-resolution HLA genotyping was added so that TCR occurrence patterns could be studied. To decide whether each TCR beta V gene segment behaved as functional or pseudogenic, an earlier analysis of several hundred of the donors relied on high-throughput TCR beta sequencing. Besides the first cohort of 666 subjects, a separate validation cohort made up of roughly 120 different subjects was used. The number of donors typed differed by locus, with roughly 629-640 for A, B, C, DRB1 and DQB1, around 500 for DQA1, 606 for DPA1, and 450 to 480 for DPB1. Of the 350 to 450 genotyped donors, about 80% fell in the genetic ancestry cluster associated with self-reported Caucasian donors. Donor age, sex, ethnicity and CMV serostatus were compiled together with the repertoire data. In a later genetic analysis, genome-wide SNP genotypes for about 65% of the 666 donors were used, and that subset was treated as a discovery cohort. The study aimed to test whether signatures of past pathogen exposure could be identified by cataloging public T cell receptors. HLA typing covered class I and class II loci at four-digit resolution. In the later analysis, no new phenotypic data were used to find candidate immune exposures; instead, reliance was placed on TCR beta sequences and their occurrence across donors. Overall study results and their limits: A later analysis found that TCR association rates varied across HLA loci, with DRB1 alleles showing the most associated TCRs and HLA-C alleles the fewest. Some IMGT-functional V segments, including TRBV6-2 and TRBV6-3, could not be distinguished by the 87-base-pair reads and were therefore excluded. In an earlier analysis of around 600 of the donors, most TCR beta V segments were observed in productive rearrangements about 90% or about 30% of the time, broadly matching IMGT annotations. The study gave a list of 150 to 200 TCR beta chains associated with cytomegalovirus. According to the authors, the approach could potentially be generalized to other disease states and immunological phenotypes. About 15 rarely observed V segments, including chromosome 9 orphons, were excluded from the earlier analysis of about 610 of the donors because counts were too low. The presence/absence analyses assumed that sequencing depth was roughly uniform across donors, and that assumption may not be true. Compared with the roughly 600-donor mean, donors in an Asian-associated ancestry cluster had fewer N-insertions in productive TCRs, according to a later genetic analysis. Most TCR sequences were observed very rarely across donors, whereas some public TCRs were present in many individuals. Linkage disequilibrium might explain the correlated functional status among segregating V segments, but an unknown experimental factor could not be excluded. The classifier was reported to diagnose cytomegalovirus status with high specificity and sensitivity in both the original and validation cohorts. A later genetic analysis associated a missense DCLRE1C variant with V-gene and J-gene trimming of TCR beta chains, and an independent cohort replicated the association. Several of the top co-occurrence clusters appeared to be linked to parvovirus B19, influenza, CMV and Epstein-Barr virus, according to a later analysis. In a later analysis, most CMV-associated TCR beta chains were found to appear HLA-restricted, with HLA associations seemingly driven largely by CMV exposure. A further reported finding was that TCR beta sequences accurately predicted the HLA-A and HLA-B alleles for most subjects in the first cohort. CMV serostatus was the only immune exposure information available for the cohort. Because HLA typing was missing for some donors at each locus, association tests included only the typed subset. Specific HLA alleles were associated with 15,000 to 20,000 TCR beta sequences at a false discovery rate of 0.05 in a later analysis. The cohort was sequenced for TCR beta chains only, and without alpha or paired-chain data the features that could be detected were limited. Compared with equally common non-associated chains, HLA-associated TCR beta chains in a later analysis were more clonally expanded and had lower generation probabilities. In vitro tests confirmed that a few of the cytomegalovirus-associated TCR beta chains recognize cytomegalovirus antigens. A cluster of highly shared sequence variants was judged likely to be a technical artifact of the sequencing pipeline. Strong co-occurrence of HLA alleles, especially DR and DQ, made assigning TCR associations to individual alleles difficult.

The library was prepared using the immunoSEQ multiplex PCR assay. For the multiplex PCR, a mixture combining 60 forward primers for TCR Vbeta segments and 13 reverse primers for TCR Jbeta segments was used. A multiplex PCR assay on genomic DNA amplified the CDR3 region of rearranged TCR beta genes. Amplified TCR beta libraries were sequenced as 87-base-pair reads on the Illumina HiSeq System. The authors' analysis ran thus. A later analysis counted about 76 million unique TCR beta chains across the 666 repertoires, and some 11 million of these chains were shared by at least two donors. Raw reads were error-corrected and collapsed into unique sequences by a nearest-neighbor algorithm in which closely related sequences were merged to remove PCR and sequencing errors. Alignment of CDR3 sequences to IMGT reference sequences was used to assign V, D and J gene segments. For a sequence to be retained, a match of at least six nucleotides was required to both a V gene segment and a J gene segment. A rearrangement was called productive if the CDR3 had no stop codons and remained in frame with V and J, and every other rearrangement was called non-productive. Following IMGT convention, CDR3 was defined as the stretch from the second conserved V-encoded cysteine to the conserved J-encoded phenylalanine. In an earlier analysis of around 640 of the donors, sequences lacking an unambiguous match to a single V gene segment were excluded. In an earlier analysis of almost 600 of the donors, a V segment was called functional when productive rearrangements were above 56.7%, and segregating when the standard deviation between donors exceeded 5%. A statistical classification framework was built to diagnose cytomegalovirus status from the catalog of TCR beta chain sequences. A later analysis assigned V and J genes by comparing TCR nucleotide sequences with IMGT/GENE-DB human TR gene sequences. Using the TCRdist pipeline, a later analysis assigned CDR3 sequences along with most-parsimonious VDJ recombination scenarios. In a later analysis, every TCR beta chain was defined by the combination of its CDR3 amino acid sequence and its V-gene family, and reads without a unique V-gene family were dropped. As a way to deal with suspected cross-contamination and a sequencing artifact, a later analysis dropped roughly 620 nucleotide sequences that were highly shared and had low generation probability. In a later analysis, a clonal expansion index for each public chain was calculated from normalized within-repertoire ranks of inferred template counts. Generation probabilities in a later analysis came from a VDJ recombination model fitted to out-of-frame rearrangements, and those results were checked against IGoR. In a later analysis, hypergeometric tests were used to score TCR-TCR, TCR-HLA and TCR-CMV co-occurrence, with a repertoire-size bias correction applied to TCR pairs. A later analysis estimated false discovery rates by permuting HLA or CMV assignments 20 times. A later analysis grouped co-occurring TCRs with DBSCAN, adding TCRdist sequence similarity when clustering within HLA-allele-positive subsets. Repertoires with fewer than 30,000 or more than 120,000 public chains were left out of co-occurrence clustering, as were several repertoires with anomalous nucleotide sharing. TCRdb holds this immuneACCESS table with in-frame rearrangements only. Some clones are missing; in checked studies, unresolved V genes explain under half, and the rest has no known cause. V and J calls and clone size follow that table, whereas D and trimming were derived from the DNA. Recorded for this sample are 150,000 to 200,000 clones; around 77% of them occurred a single time. More than 2% of the sample belongs to the ten largest clones.

In total, approximately 700 healthy bone marrow donors made up the cohort. At the time of sampling, every cohort member was nominally healthy, though immune exposures that went unrecorded were likely present. The donor was CMV seronegative and was included in the group of a few hundred seronegative cohort members. Every donor gave a peripheral blood sample, and the peripheral blood mononuclear cells from that sample were used for TCR beta sequencing. Genomic DNA extraction from the blood cell samples was performed with the Qiagen DNeasy Blood Extraction Kit. Comments on this clone: No cognate antigen has been identified for it. Per-base qualities were not stored, and no clone one base away is much larger.

From the cysteine up to the phenylalanine, the CDR3 has a length of 14 residues. Only the CDR3 region is kept as DNA, spanning 42 bases read in frame from base 1. V drops 4 bases and J drops 1 base, leaving 13 bases in between. CDR1 is given as SQVTM and CDR2 as ANQGSEA, both from the germline V gene. The sample comprised PBMCs. The origin of this receptor is a man aged 55 to 69 in good health and CMV-seronegative. The sequence joins TRBV29-1 to TRBJ1-1; TRBD1 could be the D gene, as 6 bases match. The sequenced DNA is TGCAGCGTTGCCGGGGGGGCGGCGAACACTGAAGCTTTCTTT. This yields the protein CSVAGGAANTEAFF. The entire variable domain, with the stretches around the CDR3 drawn from the reference TRBV29-1 and TRBJ1-1 proteins, is SAVISQKPSRDICQRGTSLTIQCQVDSQVTMMFWYRQQPGQSLTLIATANQGSEATYESGFVIDKFPISRPNLTFSTLTVSNMSPEDSSIYLCSVAGGAANTEAFFGQGTRLTVV.